This is a list of T cell receptor beta chains from one sample in a study of CXCR3-negative and CXCR3-positive naive CD8 T cells. TCRdb reprocessed the 5' RACE reads; each CDR3 protein has one entry and no DNA is given. The repertoire shows 150,000 or so distinct CDR3 sequences; the top ten hold 0.45% to 0.6%. The sample was naive CXCR3- CD8+ T cells from blood. The receptors derive from a human donor in good health. Some clones in this sample may be carry-over from other donors' samples. Each CDR3 is given with its conserved first and last residue. Fields, in order: J gene, V gene, CDR3 protein.

TRBJ2-7	TRBV12-3/TRBV12-4	CASNRQGRIYEQYF
TRBJ2-1	TRBV27	CASSPRPGNEQFF
TRBJ2-7	TRBV12-3/TRBV12-4	CASSFFFGQGSLYF
TRBJ2-2	TRBV12-3/TRBV12-4	CASSSSHRVGQGSGELFF
TRBJ1-2	TRBV5-1	CASSSAQGGPNYGYTF
TRBJ2-5	TRBV7-9	CASSEGLATETQYF
TRBJ2-5	TRBV7-7	CASSLGWGWTGEETQYF
TRBJ2-7	TRBV7-9	CASSTGAWEQYF
TRBJ2-7	TRBV29-1	CSVSDGYSYEQYF
TRBJ2-7	TRBV29-1	CSVKASTRAEQYF
TRBJ1-1	TRBV28	CASSFTPGQGLTEAFF
TRBJ2-7	TRBV11-2	CASALTGTGLVGEQYF
TRBJ2-2	TRBV6-2/TRBV6-3	CASSDKNTGELFF
TRBJ2-7	TRBV29-1	CSVTTRYSYEQYF
TRBJ2-5	TRBV7-7	CASSFRRDGETQYF
TRBJ1-6	TRBV12-3/TRBV12-4	CASSLGTASPLHF
TRBJ1-2	TRBV7-2	CASSLIGGTYGYTF
TRBJ2-5	TRBV7-9	CASSNPGTGQETQYF
TRBJ2-3	TRBV12-3/TRBV12-4	CASSFWDNTDTQYF
TRBJ2-2	TRBV29-1	CSAEVLGELFF
TRBJ2-4	TRBV29-1	CSVEESGYIQYF
TRBJ2-7	TRBV4-1	CASSQGGSEDEQYF
TRBJ2-1	TRBV20-1	CSAPWGGINNEQFF
TRBJ1-6	TRBV13	CASSPRGYNSPLHF
TRBJ1-1	TRBV28	CASSPLVPGQGLNTEAFF
TRBJ2-4	TRBV29-1	CSVLQGVDIQYF
TRBJ1-4	TRBV10-3	CAISDADRANEKLFF
TRBJ1-1	TRBV7-3	CASSSPDLNTEAFF
TRBJ2-1	TRBV19	CASNQGYEQFF
TRBJ2-1	TRBV29-1	CSFRFNNEQFF
TRBJ2-2	TRBV10-2	CAGLAGNTGELFF
TRBJ2-3	TRBV7-9	CASSLLGQVTDTQYF
TRBJ2-5	TRBV12-3/TRBV12-4	CASSFMGGRGSGTQYF
TRBJ2-7	TRBV2	CASRMGLAVTYEQYF
TRBJ2-7	TRBV4-3	CASSQGGGEQYF
TRBJ2-3	TRBV11-2	CASSPFFDTQYF
TRBJ2-7	TRBV7-8	CASSLVNTGYEQYF
TRBJ2-3	TRBV12-3/TRBV12-4	CACSAGGSTDTQYF
TRBJ2-1	TRBV5-1	CASSLFLAGGPGNEQFF
TRBJ2-7	TRBV29-1	CSVPLPGAGHYEQYF
TRBJ2-1	TRBV19	CASSITGYSYNEQFF
TRBJ2-1	TRBV7-6	CASSSGRYNEQFF